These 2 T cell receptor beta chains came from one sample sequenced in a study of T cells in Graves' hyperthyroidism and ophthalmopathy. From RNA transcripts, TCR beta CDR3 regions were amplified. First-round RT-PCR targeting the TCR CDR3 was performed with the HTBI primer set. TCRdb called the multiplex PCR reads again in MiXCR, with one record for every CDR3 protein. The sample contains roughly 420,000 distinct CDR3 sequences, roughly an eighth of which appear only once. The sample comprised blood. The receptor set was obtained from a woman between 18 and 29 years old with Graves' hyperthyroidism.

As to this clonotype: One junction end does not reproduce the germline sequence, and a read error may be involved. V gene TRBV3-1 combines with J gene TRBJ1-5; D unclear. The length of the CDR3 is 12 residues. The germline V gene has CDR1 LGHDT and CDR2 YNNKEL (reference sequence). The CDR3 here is CAGSLSQGTQHF. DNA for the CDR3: TGTGCCGGCAGCCTATCGCAAGGGACCCAGCATTTT.

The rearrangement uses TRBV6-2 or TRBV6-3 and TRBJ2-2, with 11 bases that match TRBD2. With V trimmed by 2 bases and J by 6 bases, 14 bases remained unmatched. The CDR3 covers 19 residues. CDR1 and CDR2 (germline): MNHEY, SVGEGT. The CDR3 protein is CASSYTGALAGGFAGELFF. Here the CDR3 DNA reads TGTGCCAGCAGTTACACCGGCGCCCTAGCGGGAGGTTTCGCCGGGGAGCTGTTTTTT.